This T cell receptor (beta chain) was profiled in a study of esophageal squamous cell carcinoma tumors (dated by TCRdb to the early 2020s). Regarding the complete study: Using principal component analysis combined with K-means clustering of immunohistochemical values for T-cell and checkpoint markers, the researchers divided patients into immuno relation high and low groups. Across the roughly ten cases, 1,671,742 TCRalpha and fewer than 1.3 million TCRbeta total reads were obtained, of which around 30,000 and 35,000 were unique. The goal of the study was to evaluate both the diversity of the TCR repertoire and the shared TCR repertoires of T cells inside the tumor environment of esophageal squamous cell carcinoma. The wider cohort included 50 or so esophageal squamous cell carcinoma patients in Japan who were treated with surgery, of whom about 20 were high and around 32 were low immuno relation cases. TCR sequencing covered 10 patients: five randomly selected high immuno relation cases and five background-matched low immuno relation cases.

Patients who received neoadjuvant chemotherapy or who lacked clinical information were excluded from enrollment. The TCR-sequenced cases shown were male, and subtotal esophagectomy with 2- or 3-field lymphadenectomy was performed in the TCR-sequenced cases shown. A Qiagen AllPrep kit was used to extract RNA from bulk tumor tissue sections, and T cells were not sorted. Until RNA extraction, small sections of surgically resected tumor tissue were kept in RNAlater reagent at -80 degrees C. The library was obtained by 5' RACE. PCR with KAPA HiFi used TCRalpha or TCRbeta constant-region primers plus a P20EA primer, followed by nested second PCR with CA2 or CB2. Amplification of TCR genes was performed by unbiased adaptor ligation RT-PCR, in which reverse transcription was carried out with Superscript III and a polyT18-containing BSL-18E primer. Following second-strand synthesis and blunting, the P10EA/P20EA adaptor was ligated to the 5' end of the cDNA, and NotI digestion was then performed. For both the first and second PCRs, around 19 cycles of 98 degrees C for 20 s, 65 degrees C for 30 s and 72 degrees C for 1 min were run. Amplicons were indexed with the Nextera XT Index kit v2 Set A, pooled equimolarly and quantified on a Qubit 2.0 Fluorometer. For sequencing, the Illumina MiSeq platform generated 2x300 bp paired-end reads. As for how the authors treated the data: Reads were assigned to V and J genes by highest identity to IMGT reference sequences using Repertoire Genesis software ver.1.0. CDR3 was defined as the region from Cys104 to Phe118 plus Gly119 and was translated, and unique sequence reads were defined by distinct V, J and CDR3 amino acids. A shared V|J combination was chosen only when it reached significance in both a Fisher's exact test in edgeR and a Mann Whitney U test. After singletons were removed and 500 repertoire combinations were bootstrapped, the repertoire dissimilarity index was calculated using the R rdi package. TCRdb trimmed public reads at Q25 via fastp, called clones via MiXCR and kept in-frame beta chains. When rows share a CDR3 protein, they turn into one entry using the most common DNA and genes. The V and J calls shown here were made by TCRdb, not taken from the authors' results. A total of fewer than 7,000 distinct CDR3 sequences appear in this sample, approximately 22% of them only once. In total, the top ten clones hold less than 35% of the sample.

This clonotype is categorized as medium-sized (0.01 to 0.1%). The antigen this receptor binds is unknown. Base-call qualities are not available, and no considerably larger clone is one nucleotide away. Results and caveats for the whole study, not just this receptor: TCRalpha and TCRbeta chains were sequenced separately, so chain pairing and recognized antigens remained unknown. Only a few cases were included in the TCR repertoire analysis, and no investigation at the CDR3 clonotype level was performed. Three of the 10 cases showed a single dominant TCRalpha VJ recombination with apparently reduced TCRalpha diversity. Given the large variation in the TCRalphabeta repertoire, the shared V|J recombination candidates might have been chosen by chance. Total TCR repertoire counts did not differ between groups, but significant repertoire counts were higher in the high immuno relation group.

This receptor was obtained from a man between 50 and 79 years old with esophageal squamous cell carcinoma. Sequenced sample: tumor tissue.

The CDR3 region has the sequence CASSQEIWDTEAFF. The nucleotide sequence reads TGCGCCAGCAGTCAAGAGATTTGGGACACTGAAGCTTTCTTT. Recombination linked TRBV23-1 to TRBJ1-1, with the D gene not confidently named. TRBV23-1 is an open reading frame, and its role is uncertain. V loses 2 bases, J loses 3 bases, and the germline ends lie 10 bases apart. The CDR3, cysteine through phenylalanine, is 14 amino acids long. The kept DNA is CDR3 alone, 42 bases in frame from the first base.